This record looks at one TCR beta chain sequence and its context. The data were taken from a study of cytomegalovirus exposure and HLA in healthy donors. J lost 4 bases, V lost 3 bases, and 9 bases had no gene match. CDR1 SNHLY and CDR2 FYNNEI come from the germline V gene. The CDR3 consists of 16 residues. It was with 60 Vbeta and 13 Jbeta primers that the PCR ran. Data came from immunoSEQ multiplex PCR; TCRdb stores just in-frame clones and leaves some out. The data show over 150,000 clones, around 80% seen once. V is TRBV2 and J is TRBJ1-5, with TRBD1 matching 7 bases. The sample consisted of PBMCs. This clonotype was obtained from a human donor in good health. Here the CDR3 DNA reads TGTGCCAGCAGTGAGGGGGGACAGAATTTTAATCAGCCCCAGCATTTT. It yields the protein CASSEGGQNFNQPQHF.